These T cell receptor beta chains were read from a single sample in a study of early T cells in non-severe SARS-CoV-2 infection. TCRdb passed the 5' RACE reads through MiXCR, listing each CDR3 protein once. The sample has 50,000 to 60,000 distinct CDR3 sequences; about 5.9% are singletons. The sample consisted of whole blood. All receptors come from an adult who was a healthcare worker with PCR-confirmed SARS-CoV-2 infection or an uninfected control (not recorded which). The CDR3 runs from the conserved cysteine through the conserved F or W. Fields, in order: CDR3 protein, CDR3 DNA, CDR3 length, J gene, D gene, V gene, clone size. D genes are given only for firm matches. Clone size is shown for a subset of rows, as once, few, many or a class of expanded clone.

CDR3 protein: CASSLVGTGSNEQYF
CDR3 DNA: TGTGCCAGCAGCTTAGTCGGGACAGGGTCCAACGAGCAGTACTTC
CDR3 length: 15
J gene: TRBJ2-7
D gene: TRBD1
V gene: TRBV5-6
clone size: many

CDR3 protein: CASGLGTNRQPQHF
CDR3 DNA: TGTGCCAGCGGGTTGGGGACTAATCGGCAGCCCCAGCATTTT
CDR3 length: 14
J gene: TRBJ1-5
D gene: .
V gene: TRBV6-6
clone size: many

CDR3 protein: CASREEETSYEQYF
CDR3 DNA: TGTGCCAGCAGAGAGGAGGAAACCTCCTACGAGCAGTACTTC
CDR3 length: 14
J gene: TRBJ2-7
D gene: .
V gene: TRBV6-1
clone size: large

CDR3 protein: CASSEGQGYVRTEAFF
CDR3 DNA: TGTGCCAGCAGCGAAGGACAGGGGTATGTGAGAACTGAAGCTTTCTTT
CDR3 length: 16
J gene: TRBJ1-1
D gene: TRBD1
V gene: TRBV9
clone size: many

CDR3 protein: CASSPRLADREGTEAFF
CDR3 DNA: TGTGCCAGCTCACCCCGGCTGGCTGACAGGGAGGGGACTGAAGCTTTCTTT
CDR3 length: 17
J gene: TRBJ1-1
D gene: TRBD1
V gene: TRBV18
clone size: few

CDR3 protein: CASSEGAGGVAFTDTQYF
CDR3 DNA: TGTGCCAGCAGTGAAGGGGCTGGAGGGGTCGCTTTTACGGATACGCAGTATTTT
CDR3 length: 18
J gene: TRBJ2-3
D gene: .
V gene: TRBV6-1
clone size: .

CDR3 protein: CSATRTGIGTEAFF
CDR3 DNA: TGCAGTGCTACCCGGACAGGGATAGGCACTGAAGCTTTCTTT
CDR3 length: 14
J gene: TRBJ1-1
D gene: TRBD1
V gene: TRBV20-1
clone size: few

CDR3 protein: CASSMDGPAPGANVLTF
CDR3 DNA: TGTGCCAGTAGTATGGACGGACCGGCCCCTGGGGCCAACGTCCTGACTTTC
CDR3 length: 17
J gene: TRBJ2-6
D gene: .
V gene: TRBV19
clone size: .

CDR3 protein: CASSSGVGNTIYF
CDR3 DNA: TGTGCCAGCAGTTCAGGGGTCGGAAACACCATATATTTT
CDR3 length: 13
J gene: TRBJ1-3
D gene: .
V gene: TRBV27
clone size: many

CDR3 protein: CASSESDGRRTGELFF
CDR3 DNA: TGTGCCAGCAGTGAATCGGACGGGAGGCGAACCGGGGAGCTGTTTTTT
CDR3 length: 16
J gene: TRBJ2-2
D gene: TRBD2
V gene: TRBV25-1
clone size: .

CDR3 protein: CASSTNRDWQPQHF
CDR3 DNA: TGTGCCAGCAGCACGAACAGGGACTGGCAGCCCCAGCATTTT
CDR3 length: 14
J gene: TRBJ1-5
D gene: .
V gene: TRBV21-1
clone size: many

CDR3 protein: CASSTNTKDNEKLFF
CDR3 DNA: TGTGCCAGCTCAACTAACACTAAGGACAACGAAAAACTGTTTTTT
CDR3 length: 15
J gene: TRBJ1-4
D gene: .
V gene: TRBV18
clone size: many

CDR3 protein: CASSPPSGYDGSNEQFF
CDR3 DNA: TGTGCCAGCTCACCACCGTCGGGATATGACGGGTCGAATGAGCAGTTCTTC
CDR3 length: 17
J gene: TRBJ2-1
D gene: .
V gene: TRBV18
clone size: .

CDR3 protein: CASSSGTGIEAFF
CDR3 DNA: TGTGCCAGCAGCTCCGGGACAGGGATAGAAGCTTTCTTT
CDR3 length: 13
J gene: TRBJ1-1
D gene: TRBD1
V gene: TRBV7-9
clone size: many